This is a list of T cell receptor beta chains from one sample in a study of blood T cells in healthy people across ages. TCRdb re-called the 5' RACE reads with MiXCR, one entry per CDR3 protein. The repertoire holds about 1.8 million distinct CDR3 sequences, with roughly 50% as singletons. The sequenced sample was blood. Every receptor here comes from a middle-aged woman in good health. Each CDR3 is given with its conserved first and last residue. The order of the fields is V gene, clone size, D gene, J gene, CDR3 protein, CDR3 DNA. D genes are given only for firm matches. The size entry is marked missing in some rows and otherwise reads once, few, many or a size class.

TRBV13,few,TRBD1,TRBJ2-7,CASSSRWTGGEQYF,TGTGCCAGCAGCTCTCGTTGGACAGGGGGTGAGCAGTACTTC
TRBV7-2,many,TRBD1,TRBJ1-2,CASSQQGNYGYTF,TGTGCCAGCAGCCAACAGGGGAACTATGGCTACACCTTC
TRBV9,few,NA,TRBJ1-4,CASSEGTNEKLFF,TGTGCCAGCAGCGAGGGGACTAATGAAAAACTGTTTTTT
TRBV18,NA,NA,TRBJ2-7,CVSSLTRLDRGYEQYF,TGTGTCAGCTCACTCACCAGATTGGACAGAGGCTACGAGCAGTACTTC
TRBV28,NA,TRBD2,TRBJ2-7,CASSLTGTSRNEQYF,TGTGCCAGCAGTCTAACGGGGACTAGCCGAAACGAGCAGTACTTC
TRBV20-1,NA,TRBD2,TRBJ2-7,CSARDLGEGNEQYF,TGCAGTGCTAGAGATCTAGGGGAGGGAAATGAGCAGTACTTC
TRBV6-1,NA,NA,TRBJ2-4,CASSENGQRINIQYF,TGTGCCAGCAGTGAAAACGGACAGAGAATAAACATTCAGTACTTC
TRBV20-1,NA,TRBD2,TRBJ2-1,CSASGGASGLYNEQFF,TGCAGTGCTAGCGGGGGGGCTAGCGGTCTCTACAATGAGCAGTTCTTC
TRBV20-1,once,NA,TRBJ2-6,CSARGAGQHSSGANVLTF,TGCAGTGCTAGAGGCGCGGGACAGCATAGCTCTGGGGCCAACGTCCTGACTTTC
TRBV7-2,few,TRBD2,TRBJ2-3,CASSLVASGGTQYF,TGTGCCAGCAGCTTAGTTGCTAGCGGGGGAACGCAGTATTTT
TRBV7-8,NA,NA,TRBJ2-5,CASSLEVSSRETQYF,TGTGCCAGCAGCTTAGAAGTCTCTAGCCGAGAGACCCAGTACTTC
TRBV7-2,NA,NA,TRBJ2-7,CASSLAVSGGSYEQYF,TGTGCCAGCAGCTTAGCGGTGTCTGGGGGCTCCTACGAGCAGTACTTC
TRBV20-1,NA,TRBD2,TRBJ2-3,CSARSHGGDPDTQYF,TGCAGTGCTAGATCGCACGGGGGGGACCCGGATACGCAGTATTTT
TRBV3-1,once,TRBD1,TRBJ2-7,CASSQGTGPQYF,TGTGCCAGCAGCCAAGGGACAGGGCCCCAGTACTTC
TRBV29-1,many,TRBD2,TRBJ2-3,CNWREGDTQYF,TGCAACTGGAGGGAGGGAGATACGCAGTATTTT
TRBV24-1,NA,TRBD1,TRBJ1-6,CATSDPGQGPLHF,TGTGCCACCAGTGACCCAGGACAGGGACCCCTCCACTTT
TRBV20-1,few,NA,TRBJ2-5,CSAELVSGTQYF,TGCAGTGCGGAACTAGTATCGGGGACCCAGTACTTC
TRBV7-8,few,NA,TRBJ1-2,CASRTTRGLGYGYTF,TGTGCCAGCAGAACCACCCGGGGGCTGGGGTATGGCTACACCTTC
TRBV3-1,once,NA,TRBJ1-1,CASSWEGQGEAFF,TGTGCCAGCAGCTGGGAGGGGCAGGGTGAAGCTTTCTTT
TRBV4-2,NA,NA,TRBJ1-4,CASSQTPETAEKLFF,TGTGCCAGCAGCCAAACCCCAGAGACGGCGGAAAAACTGTTTTTT
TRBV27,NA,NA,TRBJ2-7,CASSSINIYEQYF,TGTGCCAGCAGTTCCATAAATATCTACGAGCAGTACTTC
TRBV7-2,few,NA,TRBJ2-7,CASSYPKGGRYEQYF,TGTGCCAGCAGTTACCCAAAGGGGGGGAGGTACGAGCAGTACTTC